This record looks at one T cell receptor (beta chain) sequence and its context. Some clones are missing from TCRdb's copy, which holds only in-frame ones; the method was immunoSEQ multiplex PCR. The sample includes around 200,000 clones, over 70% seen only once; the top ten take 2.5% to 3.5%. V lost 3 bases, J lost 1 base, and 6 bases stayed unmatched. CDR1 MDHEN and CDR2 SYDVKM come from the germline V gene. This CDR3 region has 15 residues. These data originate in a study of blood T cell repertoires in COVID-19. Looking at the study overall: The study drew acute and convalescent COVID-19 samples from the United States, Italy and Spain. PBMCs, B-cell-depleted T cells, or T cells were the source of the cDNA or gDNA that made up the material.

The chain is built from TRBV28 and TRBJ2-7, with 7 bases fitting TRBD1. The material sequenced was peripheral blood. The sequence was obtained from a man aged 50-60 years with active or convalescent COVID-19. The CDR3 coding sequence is TGTGCCAGCAGTTTGGGAGACAGGGAATCCTACGAGCAGTACTTC. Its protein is CASSLGDRESYEQYF. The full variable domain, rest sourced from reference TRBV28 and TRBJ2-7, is DVKVTQSSRYLVKRTGEKVFLECVQDMDHENMFWYRQDPGLGLRLIYFSYDVKMKEKGDIPEGYSVSREKKERFSLILESASTNQTSMYLCASSLGDRESYEQYFGPGTRLTVT.